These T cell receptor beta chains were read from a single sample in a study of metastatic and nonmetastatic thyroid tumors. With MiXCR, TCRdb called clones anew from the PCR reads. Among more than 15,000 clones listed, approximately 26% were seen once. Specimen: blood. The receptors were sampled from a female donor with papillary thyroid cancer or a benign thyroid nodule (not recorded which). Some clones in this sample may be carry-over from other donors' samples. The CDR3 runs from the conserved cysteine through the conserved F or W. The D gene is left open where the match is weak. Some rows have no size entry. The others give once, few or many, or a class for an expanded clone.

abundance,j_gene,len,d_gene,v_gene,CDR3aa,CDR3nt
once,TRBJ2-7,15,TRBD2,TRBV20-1,CSARDLDSGIVEQYF,TGCAGTGCTAGAGATCTCGATAGCGGGATAGTAGAGCAGTACTTC
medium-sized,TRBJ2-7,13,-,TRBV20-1,CSASHEVDYEQYF,TGCAGTGCTAGTCATGAGGTCGATTACGAGCAGTACTTC
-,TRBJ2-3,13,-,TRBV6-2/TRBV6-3,CASSYTREDTQYF,TGTGCCAGCAGTTACACCAGGGAAGATACGCAGTATTTT
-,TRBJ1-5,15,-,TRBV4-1,CASSPGTFSNQPQHF,TGCGCCAGCAGCCCCGGGACTTTTAGCAATCAGCCCCAGCATTTT
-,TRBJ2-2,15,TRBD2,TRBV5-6,CASSPGGETTGELFF,TGTGCCAGCAGCCCGGGAGGTGAAACAACCGGGGAGCTGTTTTTT
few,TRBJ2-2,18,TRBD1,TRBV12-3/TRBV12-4,CASTDDPWYRGHTGELFF,TGTGCCAGCACCGACGACCCCTGGTACAGGGGACACACCGGGGAGCTGTTTTTT
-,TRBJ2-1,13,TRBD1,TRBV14,CASSQRGTGKKFF,TGTGCCAGCAGCCAGAGGGGGACAGGGAAGAAGTTCTTC
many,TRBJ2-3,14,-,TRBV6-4,CASSDEDSTDTQYF,TGTGCCAGCAGTGACGAAGATAGCACAGATACGCAGTATTTT
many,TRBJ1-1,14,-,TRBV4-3,CASSQDRASTEAFF,TGCGCCAGCAGCCAAGACCGGGCAAGCACTGAAGCTTTCTTT
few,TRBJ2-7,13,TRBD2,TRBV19,CASSTGTSGEQYF,TGTGCCAGTAGTACCGGGACTAGCGGAGAGCAGTACTTC
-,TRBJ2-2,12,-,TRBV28,CASRRSGGELFF,TGTGCCAGCAGAAGATCGGGCGGGGAGCTGTTTTTT
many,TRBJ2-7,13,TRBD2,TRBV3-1,CASSPSGTYEQYF,TGTGCCAGCAGCCCTAGCGGAACCTACGAGCAGTACTTC
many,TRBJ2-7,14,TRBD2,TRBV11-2,CASSSSTSGYEQYF,TGTGCCAGCAGCTCCTCGACTAGCGGCTACGAGCAGTACTTC
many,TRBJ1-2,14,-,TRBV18,CASSPPDSSYGYTF,TGTGCCAGCTCACCACCGGACAGCTCCTATGGCTACACCTTC
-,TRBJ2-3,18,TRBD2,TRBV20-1,CSARGEVVAGGGTDTQYF,TGCAGTGCTCGGGGTGAAGTCGTAGCGGGAGGGGGCACAGATACGCAGTATTTT
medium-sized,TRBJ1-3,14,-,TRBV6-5,CASSYSYSGNTIYF,TGTGCCAGCAGTTACTCGTACTCTGGAAACACCATATATTTT
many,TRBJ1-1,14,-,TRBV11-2,CASSFGGSNTEAFF,TGTGCCAGCAGCTTCGGGGGGTCGAACACTGAAGCTTTCTTT
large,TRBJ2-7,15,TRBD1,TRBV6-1,CASSEQGAPNYEQYF,TGTGCCAGCAGCGAACAGGGGGCACCGAATTACGAGCAGTACTTC
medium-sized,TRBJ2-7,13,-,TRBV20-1,CSARIDTNYEQYF,TGCAGTGCTAGAATCGACACCAACTACGAGCAGTACTTC
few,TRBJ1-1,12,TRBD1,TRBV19,CSSSNDRAEAFF,TGTTCCAGTAGTAATGACAGGGCTGAAGCTTTCTTT
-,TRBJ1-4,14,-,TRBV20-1,CSAGTSGTNEKLFF,TGCAGTGCTGGAACCTCCGGGACTAATGAAAAACTGTTTTTT
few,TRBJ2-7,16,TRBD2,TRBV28,CASSFGGLAGAYEQYF,TGTGCCAGCAGTTTTGGCGGACTAGCGGGCGCATACGAGCAGTACTTC
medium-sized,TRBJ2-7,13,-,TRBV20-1,CSARDGYSYEQYF,TGCAGTGCTAGAGATGGGTATAGCTACGAGCAGTACTTC
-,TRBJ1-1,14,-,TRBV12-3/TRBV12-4,CASSLAGEYTEAFF,TGTGCCAGCAGTTTGGCAGGGGAGTACACTGAAGCTTTCTTT
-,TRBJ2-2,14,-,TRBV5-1,CASKCSPNTGELFF,TGCGCCAGCAAGTGCAGCCCGAACACCGGGGAGCTGTTTTTT
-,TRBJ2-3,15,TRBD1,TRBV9,CASSATGGGTDTQYF,TGTGCCAGCAGCGCCACAGGGGGTGGCACAGATACGCAGTATTTT
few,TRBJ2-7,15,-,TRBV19,CASSSDPMSSYEQYF,TGTGCCAGTTCTAGCGACCCCATGAGCTCCTACGAGCAGTACTTC
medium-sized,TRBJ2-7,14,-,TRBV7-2,CASSQDRLTYEQYF,TGTGCCAGCAGCCAGGACAGATTGACCTACGAGCAGTACTTC
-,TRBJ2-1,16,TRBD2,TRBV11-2,CASRRTGGGSYNEQFF,TGTGCCAGCAGGCGGACTGGCGGGGGCTCCTACAATGAGCAGTTCTTC
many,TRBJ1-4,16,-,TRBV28,CATHGRDTSTNEKLFF,TGTGCCACTCATGGTAGGGACACCTCAACTAATGAAAAACTGTTTTTT
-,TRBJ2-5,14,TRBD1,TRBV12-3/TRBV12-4,CASRRQGAQETQYF,TGTGCCAGCAGGAGGCAGGGGGCGCAAGAGACCCAGTACTTC
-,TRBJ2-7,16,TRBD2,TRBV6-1,CASSEGLAGWPKEQYF,TGTGCCAGCAGTGAAGGACTAGCGGGATGGCCTAAAGAGCAGTACTTC
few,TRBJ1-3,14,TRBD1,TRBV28,CASSLQGARNTIYF,TGTGCCAGCAGTCTTCAGGGGGCGAGAAACACCATATATTTT
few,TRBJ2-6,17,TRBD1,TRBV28,CASRTGQGSSGANVLTF,TGTGCCAGCAGGACGGGACAGGGGAGCTCTGGGGCCAACGTCCTGACTTTC
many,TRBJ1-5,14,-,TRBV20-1,CSATTLGGNQPQHF,TGCAGTGCTACAACCCTTGGGGGAAATCAGCCCCAGCATTTT
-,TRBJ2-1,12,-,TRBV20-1,CSATPGGSEQSF,TGCAGTGCTACTCCGGGCGGCTCTGAGCAGTCCTTC
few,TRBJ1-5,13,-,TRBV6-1,CASSEEEFQPQHF,TGTGCCAGCAGTGAAGAAGAGTTTCAGCCCCAGCATTTT
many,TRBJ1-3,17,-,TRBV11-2,CASSKIVGTFSGNTIYF,TGTGCCAGCAGCAAAATAGTGGGGACCTTCTCTGGAAACACCATATATTTT
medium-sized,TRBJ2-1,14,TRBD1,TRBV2,CASGWDSGVDEQFF,TGTGCCAGCGGGTGGGACAGTGGGGTCGATGAGCAGTTCTTC
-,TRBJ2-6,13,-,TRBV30,CALRISGANVLTF,TGTGCCTTGCGTATCTCTGGGGCCAACGTCCTGACTTTC
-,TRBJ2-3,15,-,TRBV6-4,CASSDYGGVVDTQYF,TGTGCAAGCAGTGACTATGGGGGAGTGGTCGATACGCAGTATTTT
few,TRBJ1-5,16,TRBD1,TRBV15,CATSRDGDSPWEPQHF,TGTGCCACCAGCAGAGACGGGGACAGTCCTTGGGAGCCCCAGCATTTT
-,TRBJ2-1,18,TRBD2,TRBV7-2,CASSLAMRLAGGPGEQFF,TGTGCCAGCAGCTTAGCGATGAGACTAGCGGGAGGTCCGGGTGAGCAGTTCTTC
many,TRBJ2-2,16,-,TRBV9,CASSVDPRPNTGELFF,TGTGCCAGCAGCGTAGACCCACGGCCGAACACCGGGGAGCTGTTTTTT
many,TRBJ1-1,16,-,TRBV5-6,CASSLVFGRMNTEAFF,TGTGCCAGCAGCTTGGTCTTCGGCCGCATGAACACTGAAGCTTTCTTT
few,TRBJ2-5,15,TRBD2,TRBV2,CSSSDGGSAGETQYF,TGTTCCAGCAGTGACGGCGGGAGTGCCGGGGAGACCCAGTACTTC
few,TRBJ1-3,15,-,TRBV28,CASRARGFAGNTIYF,TGTGCCAGCAGGGCTAGGGGATTTGCTGGAAACACCATATATTTT
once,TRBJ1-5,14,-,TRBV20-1,CGARVGGPNQPHHF,TGCGGTGCTAGAGTTGGCGGACCCAATCAGCCCCATCATTTT
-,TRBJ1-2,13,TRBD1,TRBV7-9,CASSRTGEYGYTF,TGTGCCAGCAGCAGAACAGGGGAGTATGGCTACACATTC
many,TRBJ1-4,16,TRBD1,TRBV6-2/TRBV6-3,CASSYRQGALYEKLFF,TGTGCCAGCAGTTACCGACAGGGGGCATTATACGAAAAACTGTTTTTT
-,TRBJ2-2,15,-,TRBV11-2,CASSLTPEVTGELFF,TGTGCCAGCAGCTTAACCCCGGAGGTGACCGGGGAGCTGTTTTTT
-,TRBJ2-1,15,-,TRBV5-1,CASILDVVRANEQFF,TGCGCCAGCATCTTGGACGTCGTTAGAGCCAATGAGCAGTTCTTC
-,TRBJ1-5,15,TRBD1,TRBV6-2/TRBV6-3,CASSPGQENNQPQHF,TGTGCCAGCAGTCCCGGACAGGAAAACAATCAGCCCCAGCATTTT
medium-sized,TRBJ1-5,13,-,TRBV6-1,CASLFTKGQPQHF,TGTGCCAGCCTCTTCACAAAGGGTCAGCCCCAGCATTTT
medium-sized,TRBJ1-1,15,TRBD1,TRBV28,CASREARRGHTEAFF,TGTGCCAGCAGGGAGGCGCGGAGGGGGCACACTGAAGCTTTCTTT